This T cell receptor (beta chain) emerged from a study of T cell repertoires in cytomegalovirus infection. Study-wide background: Recently identified HLA-C-restricted CMV epitopes and well-studied HLA-B-restricted CMV epitopes were used by the study. Indications came from public TCR beta signatures; they pointed to CMV infection and to a matching HLA type. Findings of the study overall: Carriers of CMV and the relevant HLA type were discriminated by public TCR beta frequency. The ex vivo response was dominated by HLA-C-restricted CMV-specific TCR beta clonotypes.

This clonotype showed up just a few times. Its specificity is unknown. TCRdb re-derived calls from the reads in MiXCR, one entry per CDR3 protein. This sample has 200,000 to 250,000 distinct CDR3 sequences, with 38% found just once. The material sequenced was CD8+ T cells from cultured PBMCs, taken from culture after CMV antigen stimulation. The TCR comes from a human donor in good health (CMV status not recorded). Some clones in this sample may be carry-over from other donors' samples.

In nucleotides, the CDR3 is TGTGCCAGCAGTGGGAGTGCTCAAGAGACCCAGTACTTC. It specifies CASSGSAQETQYF. This sequence joins TRBV7-3 and TRBJ2-5; D possibly corresponds to TRBD2 (5 bases). Per the germline V gene, CDR1 is SGHTA and CDR2 is FQGTGA. The CDR3 sequence is 13 residues long. Trimming shortened V by 6 bases and J by 2 bases, and 10 bases separated the two germline ends.